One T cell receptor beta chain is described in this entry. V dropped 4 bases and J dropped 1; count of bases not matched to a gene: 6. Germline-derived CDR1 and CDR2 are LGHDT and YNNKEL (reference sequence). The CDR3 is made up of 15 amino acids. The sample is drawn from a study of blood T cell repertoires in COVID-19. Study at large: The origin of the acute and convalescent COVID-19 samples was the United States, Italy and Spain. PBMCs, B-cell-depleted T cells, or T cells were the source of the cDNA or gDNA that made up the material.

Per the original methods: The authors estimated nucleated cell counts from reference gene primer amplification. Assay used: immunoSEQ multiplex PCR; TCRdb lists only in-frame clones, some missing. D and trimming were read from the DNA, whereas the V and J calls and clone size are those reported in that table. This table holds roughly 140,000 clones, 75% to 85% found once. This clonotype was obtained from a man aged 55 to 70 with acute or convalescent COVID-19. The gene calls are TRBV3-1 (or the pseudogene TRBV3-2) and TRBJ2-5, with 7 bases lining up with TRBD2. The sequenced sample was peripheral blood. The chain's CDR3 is CASSLPGGSQETQYF. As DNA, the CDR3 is TGTGCCAGCAGCCTCCCGGGCGGGAGCCAAGAGACCCAGTACTTC.